Described below is a single T cell receptor (beta chain) sequence and its context. Its specific antigen is unknown. Qualities for individual bases were not recorded, and no much larger clone is one base off. TCRbeta CDR3 regions were amplified with the immunoSEQ bias-controlled multiplex PCR and sequenced at high throughput. Regarding the original processing steps: CDR3 sequences were collapsed and filtered by the immunoSEQ vendor pipeline to quantify abundance and frequency of each unique TCRbeta CDR3. Dominant CDR3 amino acid sequences were clustered with SARS-CoV-2-specific ImmuneCODE TCRbeta sequences by CD-HIT at a 90% global sequence identity threshold. Clones at frequencies from 0.1 to 1 were categorized as hyperexpanded, and clones at frequencies from 0.01 to 0.1 were categorized as large. CDR3 amino acid sequences and V and J gene assignments of dominant clones were confirmed with MiXCR. The R stringdist package was used to calculate Levenshtein distances between the patient clonotypes and the ImmuneCODE hits. TCRdb mirrors the immuneACCESS table, restricted to in-frame sequences. Some clones are absent from its copies; in checked studies, under half trace to an unresolved V gene, and the reason for the others is unknown. The DNA gave D and trimming, while V, J and clone size come from that table. The sample contains 9,500 to 12,000 clones, about 89% of them found a single time. The ten largest clones add up to 2% to 2.5% of the sample.

The sample belongs to a study of T cell repertoires in MIS-A myocarditis (dated 2022 in TCRdb). The germline V gene sets CDR1 to SNHLY and CDR2 to FYNNEI. The CDR3 goes from the cysteine to the phenylalanine over 15 residues. Only the CDR3 DNA is retained, 45 bases long and in frame from the first base. The germline V and J ends show losses of 6 bases and 4 bases respectively, and no gene match explains 9 bases of the junction. The QIAamp DNA FFPE kit was used to extract genomic DNA from formalin-fixed paraffin-embedded autopsy tissue. The TCR comes from a man aged 18-30 years with fulminant myocarditis from multisystem inflammatory syndrome in adults (MIS-A) after COVID-19. Rearrangement joined TRBV2 to TRBJ1-5, and TRBD1 matches 7 of the central bases. Source material: thoracic lymph node tissue obtained at autopsy. The CDR3 region has the sequence CASRSRGTENQPQHF. DNA sequence: TGTGCCAGCAGATCTAGAGGGACAGAAAATCAGCCCCAGCATTTT.